Listed below are T cell receptor beta chains from one sample, sequenced in a study of blood T cells in healthy people across ages. A single record per CDR3 protein comes from TCRdb applying MiXCR to the 5' RACE reads. The sample has over 1.5 million distinct CDR3 sequences; approximately 50% are singletons. Sequenced material: blood. The origin of the receptors is a middle-aged woman in good health. Each CDR3 is given without its conserved first and last residue. The order of the fields is CDR3 protein, J gene, clone size, V gene. The size field is filled for only some rows; it gives once, few, many or a size class.

ASSSGQGEFDEQF TRBJ2-1 few TRBV28
ASSPLYWGSTDTQY TRBJ2-3 . TRBV7-9
ASSLGQGVNIQY TRBJ2-4 few TRBV7-9
ASSPPGGPTEALNGYT TRBJ1-2 . TRBV13
ASSLWAAETQY TRBJ2-5 few TRBV7-9
ASSPGTGNNSPLH TRBJ1-6 . TRBV28
ATSERRTDTQY TRBJ2-3 . TRBV15
ASSEGLGRAF TRBJ1-1 few TRBV6-5
SAPASGWGQEDEQY . . TRBV20-1
ASSPPTGAYNEQF TRBJ2-1 . TRBV6-5
ATSGSIGYGYT TRBJ1-2 . TRBV24-1
ASSPRLAGGRSNTGELF TRBJ2-2 . TRBV7-8
ASSSSPQGTWYEQY TRBJ2-7 . TRBV7-2
ASSSGASGPTDTQY TRBJ2-3 few TRBV11-2
ASRDRGRDEQF TRBJ2-1 few TRBV6-1
ASSLGPGGAEQF TRBJ2-1 once TRBV7-2
SAEQGAQPQH TRBJ1-5 . TRBV20-1
ATSRVQGRDTQY TRBJ2-3 . TRBV15
ASSKAVGTNEKLF TRBJ1-4 . TRBV7-9
ASTWGFQYNEQF TRBJ2-1 . TRBV7-9
ASSQIRTSGQETQY TRBJ2-5 . TRBV4-2
ASSPVDGDNYGYT TRBJ1-2 . TRBV7-2
ASSFVGWEQF TRBJ2-1 few TRBV28
ASSPETGSNSPLH TRBJ1-6 . TRBV5-1
SAREDVADTQY TRBJ2-3 . TRBV20-1
ASIVGGRAEGEQF TRBJ2-1 . TRBV5-1
ASSLGRGGGVSDTQY TRBJ2-3 few TRBV7-2
SVEKLAGLTYEQY TRBJ2-7 few TRBV29-1
SVDLGVAGELF TRBJ2-2 . TRBV29-1
ASSPGRKIGEKLF TRBJ1-4 . TRBV27
SVEPGGSYNEQF TRBJ2-1 few TRBV29-1
ASSFTSGRTLKGETQY . . TRBV7-2
SARDILLTGGNSNQPQH TRBJ1-5 . TRBV20-1
ASSLAHSIAGGADTQY TRBJ2-3 few TRBV4-3
ASSFSQGQGASNQPQH TRBJ1-5 . TRBV28
ASTLPGTGLKNIQY TRBJ2-4 few TRBV7-2
SGYTGTSGPHTQY TRBJ2-3 few TRBV29-1
ASSPSRASPLH TRBJ1-6 . TRBV18
ASSLEASGGVTQTQY TRBJ2-5 . TRBV7-2
ASSYEGTGYNEQY TRBJ2-4 . TRBV6-2/TRBV6-3
SAALRDRGSTDTQY TRBJ2-3 . TRBV20-1
ASSSDRDSRNNEQF TRBJ2-1 . TRBV7-3
ASSPVPLGADTQY TRBJ2-3 . TRBV9
ASSVSPVSTGNTDTQY TRBJ2-3 . TRBV9
SAAREGTQY . . TRBV20-1
ASSVAIRETQY TRBJ2-5 few TRBV9
SVEGDIGYEQY TRBJ2-7 . TRBV29-1
ASRWDRAETQY . . TRBV28
ASSPTVGEQY TRBJ2-7 . TRBV18
ASRETGTKDGYT TRBJ1-2 . TRBV19
ASSSAGGRDTGELF TRBJ2-2 . TRBV7-9
SVVRGGGLTEAF TRBJ1-1 . TRBV29-1
ASTSRGSGRGGYT TRBJ1-2 once TRBV6-2/TRBV6-3
ASSLYRGGDEQY TRBJ2-5 . TRBV5-1
ASSFKEPSYNSPLH TRBJ1-6 . TRBV27
SARDRGRAETQY TRBJ2-5 few TRBV20-1
ATSRGDRASYEQY TRBJ2-7 . TRBV15
ASNRPTGTGDVLYGYT TRBJ1-2 . TRBV6-2/TRBV6-3
ASSLQRDDGVSNEQF TRBJ2-1 . TRBV5-1